Each of the 32 T cell receptor beta chains below was sequenced from the same sample in a study of blood T cell repertoires in COVID-19. Sequenced by immunoSEQ multiplex PCR; TCRdb stores in-frame clones only, minus some. The data show 150,000 to 200,000 clones, about four fifths seen once. The sequenced sample was PBMCs or T cells enriched from blood (not recorded which). The source is a man aged 45-65 years who had recovered from COVID-19.

V is TRBV19 and J is TRBJ2-3; TRBD2 might be the D (6 bases). CDR1 is LNHDA and CDR2 is SQIVND in the germline V gene (reference sequence). V lost 3 bases to trimming and J lost 2 bases, with 15 bases between them. The CDR3 has 16 amino acids. Here the CDR3 reads CASSISGAGTTDTQYF. As DNA, the CDR3 is TGTGCCAGTAGTATCTCCGGGGCGGGGACCACAGATACGCAGTATTTT.

The chain recombines TRBV2 with TRBJ1-1, with TRBD1 as a possible D gene (6 bases). The CDR3 consists of 14 residues. Trimming left V 6 bases short and J 1 base short, with 12 bases between. Germline values: CDR1 SNHLY, CDR2 FYNNEI. CDR3 nucleotides: TGTGCCAGCAGCCCAGGACAGCCGAACACTGAAGCTTTCTTT. It codes for CASSPGQPNTEAFF.

This CDR3 is CASSHTNYGYTF. DNA for the CDR3: TGTGCCAGCAGTCACACAAACTATGGCTACACCTTC. The chain uses TRBV6-5 and TRBJ1-2; D unclear. V shed 5 bases and J shed 2 bases, with 6 bases lying between them. Germline assignment: CDR1 MNHEY and CDR2 SVGAGI. CDR3 length: 12 residues.

This clone was observed a single time. In nucleotides, the CDR3 is TGTGCCAGCAGCTGGGACAGGGATGGCTACACCTTC. Translating it yields CASSWDRDGYTF. The chain is built from TRBV7-9 and TRBJ1-2; TRBD1 matches at 9 bases. Unmatched junction bases numbered 0, after V lost 4 bases and J lost 6 bases. Germline V gene data show CDR1 as SEHNR and CDR2 as FQNEAQ (reference sequence). This CDR3 region has 12 residues.

The chain employs TRBV3-1 (or the pseudogene TRBV3-2) and TRBJ2-1, with 8 bases matching TRBD2. Trimming cost V 4 bases and J 6 bases; bases outside gene matches: 8. Germline V gene lookup returns CDR1 LGHDT and CDR2 YNNKEL (reference sequence). This CDR3 is built from 15 residues. CDR3 loop: CASSPRGGHGNEQFF. The CDR3, as DNA: TGTGCCAGCAGCCCCCGGGGGGGCCATGGCAATGAGCAGTTCTTC.

The chain employs TRBV7-9 and TRBJ2-5; 9 bases map to TRBD2. Germline V CDR1 and CDR2: SEHNR, FQNEAQ (reference sequence). The CDR3 extends over 14 amino acids. After removal of 4 bases from V and 4 bases from J, the junction contained 4 bases not matched to a gene. The CDR3 is CASSSREGRETQYF. In DNA form, the CDR3 reads TGTGCCAGCAGCTCGCGGGAGGGCCGAGAGACCCAGTACTTC.

In DNA, the CDR3 is TGCGCCAGCAGCTTGGCGCGTCTGAACACTGAAGCTTTCTTT. This gives the protein CASSLARLNTEAFF. This chain links TRBV5-1 with TRBJ1-1; unclear D gene. Germline V CDR1 and CDR2: SGHRS, YFSETQ. This CDR3 contains 14 residues. V was cut by 0 bases and J by 0 bases, with 6 bases left in between.

The chain joins TRBV2 to TRBJ1-1; 8 positions agree with TRBD1. V was pared by 6 bases and J by 5 bases, with 5 bases of the junction left unmatched. The CDR3 loop spans 13 amino acids. Germline V gives CDR1 SNHLY, CDR2 FYNNEI. The CDR3 sequence: CASSQGAWTEAFF. CDR3 sequence (DNA): TGTGCCAGCAGCCAGGGGGCTTGGACTGAAGCTTTCTTT.

The chain combines TRBV2 with TRBJ2-7, with a tentative D call TRBD2 (5 bases). Germline CDR1 SNHLY, CDR2 FYNNEI. CDR3 size: 15 residues. V lost 0 bases to trimming and J lost 4 bases, with 13 bases between them. The CDR3 is CASSEASSTGYEQYF. For the CDR3, the DNA is TGTGCCAGCAGTGAAGCAAGTTCAACGGGGTACGAGCAGTACTTC.

CDR3 bases: TGTGCCAGCAGTCCACTAAATAGCGGGAGGGCCTACAATGAGCAGTTCTTC. This gives the protein CASSPLNSGRAYNEQFF. This chain links TRBV6-6 with TRBJ2-1; 11 bases match TRBD2. The length of the CDR3 is 17 residues. Looked up from germline, CDR1 is MNHNY and CDR2 is SVGAGI (reference sequence). J lost 2 bases, V lost 5 bases, and 8 bases had no gene match.

This clone has a handful of counts. This rearrangement joins TRBV30 to TRBJ1-6; D might be TRBD1 (5 bases). From germline, CDR1 is GTSNPN and CDR2 SVGIG (reference sequence). Deletions cut 4 bases from V and 4 bases from J, with 11 bases between. CDR3 length: 14 residues. CDR3 DNA sequence: TGTGCCTGGAAAGAAGGGGATTATAATTCACCCCTCCACTTT. Its protein is CAWKEGDYNSPLHF. The full variable domain, rest sourced from reference TRBV30 and TRBJ1-6, is SQTIHQWPATLVQPVGSPLSLECTVEGTSNPNLYWYRQAAGRGLQLLFYSVGIGQISSEVPQNLSASRPQDRQFILSSKKLLLSDSGFYLCAWKEGDYNSPLHFGNGTRLTVT.

This clone was recorded a few times. The V call is TRBV10-3, the J call TRBJ1-5; 9 bases match TRBD1. Germline values: CDR1 ENHRY, CDR2 SYGVKD. The CDR3 runs to 14 residues. The trim removed 11 bases at V and 6 bases at J, leaving 11 bases unmatched. The CDR3 coding sequence is TGTGCCTCCTCCGGGACAGGGCCGGGTCAGCCCCAGCATTTT. This sequence encodes CASSGTGPGQPQHF.

This rearrangement joins TRBV11-3 to TRBJ2-7, with 8 bases matching TRBD2. This CDR3 is built from 13 residues. Germline lookup yields CDR1 SGHNT and CDR2 YENEEA. With V trimmed by 3 bases and J by 6 bases, 4 bases remained unmatched. The CDR3 DNA follows: TGTGCCAGCAGCTTGACGGGAGGGGTCGAGCAGTACTTC. It specifies CASSLTGGVEQYF.

The chain uses TRBV19 and TRBJ1-1; possibly TRBD1 for D (5 bases). The CDR3 consists of 17 residues. V was clipped by 6 bases and J by 4 bases, with 24 bases between them. The germline gives CDR1 LNHDA, CDR2 SQIVND (reference sequence). Here the CDR3 reads CASRTVGSGVGGTEAFF. The CDR3 coding sequence is TGTGCCAGTAGGACGGTAGGGAGCGGGGTGGGGGGCACTGAAGCTTTCTTT.

In its sample, this clone was seen a few times. The chain recombines TRBV7-3 with TRBJ1-1; TRBD1 might be the D (6 bases). V lost 0 bases and J 5 bases, leaving 7 bases between the germline ends. This CDR3 region has 13 residues. Germline lookup yields CDR1 SGHTA and CDR2 FQGTGA. CDR3 nucleotides: TGTGCCAGCAGCTTAACCGACAGGACTGAAGCTTTCTTT. Its protein is CASSLTDRTEAFF.

The V and J genes are TRBV5-1 and TRBJ2-7; no definite D call. The germline V gene has CDR1 SGHRS and CDR2 YFSETQ. The V end was cut by 2 bases, the J end by 2 bases, with 8 bases between. This CDR3 has 13 amino acids. The CDR3 sequence: CASSFDIAYEQYF. CDR3 coding DNA: TGCGCCAGCAGCTTCGACATTGCCTACGAGCAGTACTTC.

This chain joins TRBV28 and TRBJ1-1; D remains ambiguous. This CDR3 is 13 amino acids long. Germline assignment: CDR1 MDHEN and CDR2 SYDVKM. Trimming cost V 2 bases and J 5 bases, with 9 bases left between them. CDR3 nucleotides: TGTGCCAGCAGTTTACGGGAGAGAACTGAAGCTTTCTTT. The encoded protein is CASSLRERTEAFF.

This chain uses TRBV7-9 with TRBJ2-7; 7 bases fit TRBD2. Per germline, CDR1 SEHNR and CDR2 FQNEAQ (reference sequence). With V trimmed by 4 bases and J by 6 bases, 24 bases remained unmatched. The CDR3 is made up of 19 amino acids. The chain's CDR3 is CASSSRAPLSGVVGGEQYF. The CDR3 nucleotides are TGTGCCAGCAGCTCCCGGGCCCCTCTGAGCGGGGTCGTCGGGGGCGAGCAGTACTTC.

The CDR3 here is CSASSVNEQYF. In nucleotides, the CDR3 is TGCAGTGCTAGTTCGGTTAACGAGCAGTACTTC. The chain carries TRBV20-1 and TRBJ2-7, with D unresolved. This CDR3 region has 11 residues. Germline-derived CDR1 and CDR2 are DFQATT and SNEGSKA (reference sequence). Trimming pared 3 bases from V and 5 bases from J, leaving 8 bases between.

The rearrangement joins TRBV5-4 to TRBJ1-1; D is perhaps TRBD1 (6 bases). CDR1 and CDR2 (germline): SGHNT, YYREEE (reference sequence). V was cut by 4 bases and J by 1 base, with 8 bases left in between. CDR3 length: 13 amino acids. The CDR3 coding sequence is TGTGCCAGCAGCGCCAGGGGGAACACTGAAGCTTTCTTT. This translates into CASSARGNTEAFF.

This clone was counted a few times. In nucleotides, the CDR3 is TGTGCCAGCAGTTACTCGAGGCCGCTATCCGGGGAGACCCAGTACTTC. Translated: CASSYSRPLSGETQYF. J is TRBJ2-5 and V is TRBV6-5; D gene unclear. CDR3 size: 16 residues. Trimming removed 0 bases at V and 5 bases at J, with 16 bases between. Germline-derived CDR1 and CDR2 are MNHEY and SVGAGI.

The rearrangement links TRBV5-1 to TRBJ2-3, with 7 positions matching TRBD2. Germline loops: CDR1 SGHRS, CDR2 YFSETQ. The CDR3 extends over 14 amino acids. V shed 7 bases, J shed 2 bases, and the junction held 7 bases outside the gene matches. CDR3 region: CASWGAGYTDTQYF. In nucleotides, the CDR3 is TGCGCCAGCTGGGGAGCGGGGTACACAGATACGCAGTATTTT.

This sequence joins TRBV29-1 and TRBJ1-5; tentative D call: TRBD1 (5 bases). V gave up 6 bases and J gave up 3 bases, with 9 bases separating them. CDR1 and CDR2 from the germline V gene are SQVTM and ANQGSEA. The CDR3 sequence is 12 residues long. The CDR3 here is CSVGGINQPQHF. The CDR3 nucleotides read TGCAGCGTGGGGGGTATCAATCAGCCCCAGCATTTT.

The V and J genes are TRBV5-4 and TRBJ2-1; TRBD1 might be the D (5 bases). The CDR3 totals 15 residues. Trimming removed 0 bases from V and 4 bases from J, with 11 bases in between. CDR1 is SGHNT, CDR2 YYREEE, per germline (reference sequence). The CDR3 DNA is TGTGCCAGCAGCTTGGGGACGCAGGGTTACAATGAGCAGTTCTTC. Its protein product is CASSLGTQGYNEQFF.

J is TRBJ1-2 and V is TRBV2; D not certain. This CDR3 spans 15 amino acids. Trimming removed 5 bases from V and 0 bases from J, with 13 bases in between. Germline V gene data show CDR1 as SNHLY and CDR2 as FYNNEI. The CDR3 here is CASSPRLISNYGYTF. Written as DNA, the CDR3 is TGTGCCAGCAGTCCACGACTGATTTCTAACTATGGCTACACCTTC.

As DNA, the CDR3 is TGTGCCAGCAGTTACTCGGGCTTGAGCACAGATACGCAGTATTTT. As protein: CASSYSGLSTDTQYF. The chain combines TRBV6-6 with TRBJ2-3, with unresolved D. The CDR3 has 15 amino acids. V lost 0 bases and J lost 0, with 7 bases in between. Germline CDR1 MNHNY, CDR2 SVGAGI (reference sequence).

Written as DNA, the CDR3 is TGTGCCAGCAGCTTACTTAGGTCCGGGACAGGGAACGAGCAGTACTTC. Its translation is CASSLLRSGTGNEQYF. The J gene is TRBJ2-7, the V gene TRBV7-6, with 9 bases aligning to TRBD1. The germline gives CDR1 SGHVS, CDR2 FNYEAQ. Losses at the gene ends were 2 bases for V and 5 bases for J; bases not matched to a gene: 10. This CDR3 has 16 residues.

The chain combines TRBV16 with TRBJ1-5; D perhaps matches TRBD1 (5 bases). The CDR3 extends over 12 amino acids. In germline, CDR1 is KGHSY, CDR2 FQNENV. The V gene lost 7 bases and the J gene lost 6 bases, with 10 bases spanning the gap. The CDR3 nucleotides read TGTGCCAGCACTACGGGGGGTCAGCCCCAGCATTTT. Translation: CASTTGGQPQHF.

The gene calls are TRBV7-3 and TRBJ2-1; D may be TRBD2 (5 bases). CDR1 is SGHTA, CDR2 FQGTGA, per germline. Trimming took off 5 bases at V and 4 bases at J, with 18 bases between the two ends. This CDR3 contains 16 residues. The CDR3 DNA reads as TGTGCCAGCAGCCCAGAGGGCTCCACACCGTACAATGAGCAGTTCTTC. The encoded protein is CASSPEGSTPYNEQFF.

The chain employs TRBV7-3 and TRBJ2-2; D is ambiguous. The germline V and J ends were trimmed by 3 bases and 6 bases, with 8 bases remaining between them. Germline V gives CDR1 SGHTA, CDR2 FQGTGA. This CDR3 has 13 amino acids. DNA of the CDR3: TGTGCCAGCAGCTTTACTAACGCCGGGGAGCTGTTTTTT. It translates to CASSFTNAGELFF.

This chain links TRBV6-5 with TRBJ1-2; 9 bases map to TRBD1. The CDR3 length is 15 residues. V lost 4 bases to trimming and J lost 8 bases; unmatched junction nucleotides: 11. Per the germline V gene, CDR1 is MNHEY and CDR2 is SVGAGI. The CDR3 spells CASSSLQGATRGYTF. CDR3 nucleotides: TGTGCCAGCAGTTCGCTACAGGGGGCAACGCGAGGCTACACCTTC.

This chain uses TRBV24-1 with TRBJ2-3; 7 bases align to TRBD1. The CDR3 loop spans 17 amino acids. V was pared by 3 bases and J by 4 bases, with 12 bases of the junction left unmatched. CDR1 and CDR2 (germline): KGHDR, SFDVKD. The CDR3 reads CATSDPTRDRSSDTQYF. Written as DNA, the CDR3 is TGTGCCACCAGTGATCCAACCCGGGACAGAAGTTCAGATACGCAGTATTTT.